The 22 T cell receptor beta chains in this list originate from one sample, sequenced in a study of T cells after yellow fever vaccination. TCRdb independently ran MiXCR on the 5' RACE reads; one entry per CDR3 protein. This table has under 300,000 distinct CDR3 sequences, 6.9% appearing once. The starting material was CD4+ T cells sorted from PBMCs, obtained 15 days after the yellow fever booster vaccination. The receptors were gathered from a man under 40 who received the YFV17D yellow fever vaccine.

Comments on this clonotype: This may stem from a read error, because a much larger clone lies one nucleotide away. The CDR3 DNA reads TGTGCCAGCAGCTGGGGACAGCTGGAGACCCAGTACTTC. It translates to CASSWGQLETQYF. The V call is TRBV7-6, the J call TRBJ2-5, with 7 bases that match TRBD1. The CDR3 has 13 residues. Germline loops: CDR1 SGHVS, CDR2 FNYEAQ. V lost 4 bases and J lost 5; bases outside the gene matches: 4.

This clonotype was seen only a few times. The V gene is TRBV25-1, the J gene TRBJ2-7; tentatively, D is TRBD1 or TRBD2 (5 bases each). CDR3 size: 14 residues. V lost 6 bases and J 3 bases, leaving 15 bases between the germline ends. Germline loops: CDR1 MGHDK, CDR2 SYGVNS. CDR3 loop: CASRPPGRVYEQYF. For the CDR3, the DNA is TGTGCCAGCAGACCCCCGGGGCGCGTCTACGAGCAGTACTTC.

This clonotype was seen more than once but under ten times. In DNA, the CDR3 is TGTGCCAGCAGTGAAGCGCCCATGCGGATTCAAGAGACCCAGTACTTC. Translation: CASSEAPMRIQETQYF. The rearrangement links TRBV2 to TRBJ2-5; no clear D. The ends were cut back, 0 bases at V and 2 bases at J, with 13 bases in the middle. Germline CDR1 SNHLY, CDR2 FYNNEI. The CDR3 loop spans 16 amino acids.

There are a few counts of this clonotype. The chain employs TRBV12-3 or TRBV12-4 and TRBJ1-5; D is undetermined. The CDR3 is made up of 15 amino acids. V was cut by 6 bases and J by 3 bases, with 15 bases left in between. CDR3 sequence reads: CASRFGGGHNQPQHF. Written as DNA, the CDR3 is TGTGCCAGCAGGTTCGGAGGTGGGCACAATCAGCCCCAGCATTTT.

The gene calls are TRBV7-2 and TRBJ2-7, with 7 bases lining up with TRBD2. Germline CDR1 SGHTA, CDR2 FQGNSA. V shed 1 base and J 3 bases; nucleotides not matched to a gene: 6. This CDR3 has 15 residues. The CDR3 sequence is CASSLGGGSDYEQYF. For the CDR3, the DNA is TGTGCCAGCAGCTTAGGGGGGGGTTCGGACTACGAGCAGTACTTC.

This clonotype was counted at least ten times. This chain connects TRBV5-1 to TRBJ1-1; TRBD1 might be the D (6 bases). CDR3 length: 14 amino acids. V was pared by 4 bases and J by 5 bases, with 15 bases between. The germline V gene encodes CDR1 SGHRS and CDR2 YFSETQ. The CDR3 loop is CASSIRGGRTEAFF. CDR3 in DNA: TGCGCCAGCAGCATTAGGGGGGGTCGGACTGAAGCTTTCTTT.

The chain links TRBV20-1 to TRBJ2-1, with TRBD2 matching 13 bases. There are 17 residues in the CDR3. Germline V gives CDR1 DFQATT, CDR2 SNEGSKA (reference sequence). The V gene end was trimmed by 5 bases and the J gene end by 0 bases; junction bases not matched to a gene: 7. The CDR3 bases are TGCAGTGCTCCCGGACTAGCGGGAGCCACCTCCTACAATGAGCAGTTCTTC. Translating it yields CSAPGLAGATSYNEQFF.

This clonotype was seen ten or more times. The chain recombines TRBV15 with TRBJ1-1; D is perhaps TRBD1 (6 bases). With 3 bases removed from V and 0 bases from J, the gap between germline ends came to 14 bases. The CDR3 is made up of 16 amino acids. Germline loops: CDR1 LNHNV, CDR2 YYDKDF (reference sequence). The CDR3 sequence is CATSSGRGSMNTEAFF. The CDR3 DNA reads TGTGCCACCAGCAGCGGCAGGGGTAGCATGAACACTGAAGCTTTCTTT.

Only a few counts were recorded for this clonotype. The CDR3 nucleotides read TGTGCCAGCAGCCGATATAATACCGGGACTGGCTACACCTTC. This translates into CASSRYNTGTGYTF. The rearrangement joins TRBV9 to TRBJ1-2; D is possibly TRBD1 (5 bases). This CDR3 is built from 14 residues. Germline CDR1 and CDR2: SGDLS and YYNGEE. The V and J ends lost 4 bases and 7 bases respectively, with 17 bases between them. The full variable domain, rest sourced from reference TRBV9 and TRBJ1-2, is DSGVTQTPKHLITATGQRVTLRCSPRSGDLSVYWYQQSLDQGLQFLIQYYNGEERAKGNILERFSAQQFPDLHSELNLSSLELGDSALYFCASSRYNTGTGYTFGSGTRLTVV.

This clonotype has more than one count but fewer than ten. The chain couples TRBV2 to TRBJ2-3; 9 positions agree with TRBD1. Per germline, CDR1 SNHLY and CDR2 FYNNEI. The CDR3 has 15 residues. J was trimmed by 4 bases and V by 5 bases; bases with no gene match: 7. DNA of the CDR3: TGTGCCAGCAGTCAGGACAGGGGACGGGCAGATACGCAGTATTTT. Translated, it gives CASSQDRGRADTQYF.

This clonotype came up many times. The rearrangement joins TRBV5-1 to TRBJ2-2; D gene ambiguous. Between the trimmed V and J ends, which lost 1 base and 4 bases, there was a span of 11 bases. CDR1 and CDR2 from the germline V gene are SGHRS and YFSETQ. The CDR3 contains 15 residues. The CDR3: CASSLMIGTTGELFF. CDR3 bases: TGCGCCAGCAGCTTGATGATCGGTACCACCGGGGAGCTGTTTTTT.

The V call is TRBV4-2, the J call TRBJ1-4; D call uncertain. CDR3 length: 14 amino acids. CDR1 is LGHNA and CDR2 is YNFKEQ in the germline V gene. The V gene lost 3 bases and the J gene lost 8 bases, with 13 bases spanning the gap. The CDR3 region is CASSQPPRPEKLFF. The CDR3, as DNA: TGTGCCAGCAGCCAGCCACCTCGACCAGAAAAACTGTTTTTT.

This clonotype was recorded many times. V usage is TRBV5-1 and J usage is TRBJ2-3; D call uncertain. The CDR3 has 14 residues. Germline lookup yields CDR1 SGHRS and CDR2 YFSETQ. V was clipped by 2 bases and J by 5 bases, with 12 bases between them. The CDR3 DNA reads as TGCGCCAGCAGCTTAGGAAGTAACCAAGATACGCAGTATTTT. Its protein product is CASSLGSNQDTQYF.

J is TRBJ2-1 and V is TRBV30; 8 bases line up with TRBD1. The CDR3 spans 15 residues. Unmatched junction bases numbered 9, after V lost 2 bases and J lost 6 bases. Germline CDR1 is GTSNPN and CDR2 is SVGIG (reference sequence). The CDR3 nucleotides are TGTGCCTGGAGTACCGGGACAGGAGGTGTCAATGAGCAGTTCTTC. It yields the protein CAWSTGTGGVNEQFF.

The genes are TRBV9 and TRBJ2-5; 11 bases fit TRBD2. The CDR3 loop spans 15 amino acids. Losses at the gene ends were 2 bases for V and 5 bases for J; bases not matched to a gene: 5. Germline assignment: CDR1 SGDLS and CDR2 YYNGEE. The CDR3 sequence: CASSVLAGGHETQYF. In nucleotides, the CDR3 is TGTGCCAGCAGCGTCTTAGCGGGAGGGCACGAGACCCAGTACTTC.

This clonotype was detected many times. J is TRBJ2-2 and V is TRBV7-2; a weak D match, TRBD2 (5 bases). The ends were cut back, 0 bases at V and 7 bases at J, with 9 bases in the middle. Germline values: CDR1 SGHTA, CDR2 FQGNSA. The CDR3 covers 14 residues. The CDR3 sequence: CASSLARGNGELFF. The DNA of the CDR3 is TGTGCCAGCAGCTTAGCGCGAGGGAACGGGGAGCTGTTTTTT.

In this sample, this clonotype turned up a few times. Written as DNA, the CDR3 is TGTGCCAGCAGCTTAGTGGGCCAAACAGGGGTGCTTGGCTACACCTTC. This gives the protein CASSLVGQTGVLGYTF. The chain links TRBV7-8 to TRBJ1-2; 7 bases map to TRBD1. This CDR3 is 16 amino acids long. Germline V CDR1 and CDR2: SGHVS, FQNEAQ. V was clipped by 1 base and J by 7 bases; unmatched bases: 12.

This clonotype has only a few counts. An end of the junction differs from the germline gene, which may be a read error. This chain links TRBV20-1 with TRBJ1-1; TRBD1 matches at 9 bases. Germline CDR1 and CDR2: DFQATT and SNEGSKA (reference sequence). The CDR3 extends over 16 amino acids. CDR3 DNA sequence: TGCACTGCTGCCCACCCGGGACAGGGATCGTACACTGAAGCTTTCTTT. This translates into CTAAHPGQGSYTEAFF.

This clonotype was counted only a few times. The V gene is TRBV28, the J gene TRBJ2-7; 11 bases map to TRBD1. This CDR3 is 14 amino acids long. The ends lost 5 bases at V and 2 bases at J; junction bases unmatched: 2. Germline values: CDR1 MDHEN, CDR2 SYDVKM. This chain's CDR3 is CASSGTGGPYEQYF. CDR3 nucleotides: TGTGCCAGCAGTGGGACAGGGGGACCCTACGAGCAGTACTTC. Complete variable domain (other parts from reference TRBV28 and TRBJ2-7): DVKVTQSSRYLVKRTGEKVFLECVQDMDHENMFWYRQDPGLGLRLIYFSYDVKMKEKGDIPEGYSVSREKKERFSLILESASTNQTSMYLCASSGTGGPYEQYFGPGTRLTVT.

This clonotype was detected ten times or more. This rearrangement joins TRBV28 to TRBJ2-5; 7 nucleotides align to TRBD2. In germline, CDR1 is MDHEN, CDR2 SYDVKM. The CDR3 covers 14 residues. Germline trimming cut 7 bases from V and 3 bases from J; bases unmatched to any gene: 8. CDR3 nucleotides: TGTGCCAGCAAAACCGGGACTACAAAAGAGACCCAGTACTTC. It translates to CASKTGTTKETQYF. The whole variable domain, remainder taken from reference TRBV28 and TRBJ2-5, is DVKVTQSSRYLVKRTGEKVFLECVQDMDHENMFWYRQDPGLGLRLIYFSYDVKMKEKGDIPEGYSVSREKKERFSLILESASTNQTSMYLCASKTGTTKETQYFGPGTRLLVL.

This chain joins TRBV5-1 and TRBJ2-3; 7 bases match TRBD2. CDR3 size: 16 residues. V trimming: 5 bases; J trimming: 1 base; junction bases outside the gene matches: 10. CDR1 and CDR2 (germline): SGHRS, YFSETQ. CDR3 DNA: TGCGCCAGCAGTTACCTCAGCGGGAACGGCACAGATACGCAGTATTTT. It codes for CASSYLSGNGTDTQYF.

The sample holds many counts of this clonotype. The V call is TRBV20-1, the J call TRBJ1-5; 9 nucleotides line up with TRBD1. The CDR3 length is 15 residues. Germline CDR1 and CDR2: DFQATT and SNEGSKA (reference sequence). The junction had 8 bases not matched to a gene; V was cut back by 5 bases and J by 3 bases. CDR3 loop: CSAATGTGINQPQHF. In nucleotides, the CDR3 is TGCAGTGCTGCCACCGGGACAGGGATCAATCAGCCCCAGCATTTT.